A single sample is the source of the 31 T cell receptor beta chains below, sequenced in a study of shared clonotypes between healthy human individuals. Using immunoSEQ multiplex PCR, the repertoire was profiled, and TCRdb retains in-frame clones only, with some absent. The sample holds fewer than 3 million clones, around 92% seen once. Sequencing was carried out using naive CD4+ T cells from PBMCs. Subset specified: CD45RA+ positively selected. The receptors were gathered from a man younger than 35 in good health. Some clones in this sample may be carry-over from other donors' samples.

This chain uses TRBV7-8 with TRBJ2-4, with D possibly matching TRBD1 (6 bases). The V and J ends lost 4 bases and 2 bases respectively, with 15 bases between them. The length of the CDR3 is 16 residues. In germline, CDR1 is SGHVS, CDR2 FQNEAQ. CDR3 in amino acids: CASSSSNREPKNIQYF. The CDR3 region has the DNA TGTGCCAGCAGCTCCTCCAACAGGGAGCCCAAAAACATTCAGTACTTC. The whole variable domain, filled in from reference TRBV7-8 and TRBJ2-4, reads GAGVSQSPRYKVAKRGQDVALRCDPISGHVSLFWYQQALGQGPEFLTYFQNEAQLDKSGLPSDRFFAERPEGSVSTLKIQRTQQEDSAVYLCASSSSNREPKNIQYFGAGTRLSVL.

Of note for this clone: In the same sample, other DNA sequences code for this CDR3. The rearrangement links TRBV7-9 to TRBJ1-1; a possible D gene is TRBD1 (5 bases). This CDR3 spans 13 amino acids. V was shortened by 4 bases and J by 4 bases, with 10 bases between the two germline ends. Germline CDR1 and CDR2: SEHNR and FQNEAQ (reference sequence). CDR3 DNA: TGTGCCAGCAGCTACCCGGGGGGCACTGAAGCTTTCTTT. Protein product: CASSYPGGTEAFF.

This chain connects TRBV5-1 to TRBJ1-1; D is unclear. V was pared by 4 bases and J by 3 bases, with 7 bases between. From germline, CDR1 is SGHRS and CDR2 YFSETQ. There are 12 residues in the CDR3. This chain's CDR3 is CASSTLDTEAFF. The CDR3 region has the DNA TGCGCCAGCAGCACATTGGACACTGAAGCTTTCTTT.

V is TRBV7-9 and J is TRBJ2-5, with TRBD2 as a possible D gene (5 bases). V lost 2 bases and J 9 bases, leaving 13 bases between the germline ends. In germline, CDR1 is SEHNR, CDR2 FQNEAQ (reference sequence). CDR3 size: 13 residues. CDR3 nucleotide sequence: TGTGCCAGCAGCTTAAACCCGGTCGGGGCCCAGTACTTC. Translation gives CASSLNPVGAQYF.

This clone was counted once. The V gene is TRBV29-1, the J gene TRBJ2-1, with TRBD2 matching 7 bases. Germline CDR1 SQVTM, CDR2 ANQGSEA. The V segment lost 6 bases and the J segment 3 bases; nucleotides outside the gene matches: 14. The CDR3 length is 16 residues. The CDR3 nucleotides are TGCAGCGTGAGACTGGAAAGCCTAGCGGACTACAATGAGCAGTTCTTC. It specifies CSVRLESLADYNEQFF.

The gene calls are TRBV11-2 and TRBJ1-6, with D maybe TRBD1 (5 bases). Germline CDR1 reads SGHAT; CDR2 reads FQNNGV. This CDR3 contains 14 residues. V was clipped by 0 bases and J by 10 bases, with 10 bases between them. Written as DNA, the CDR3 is TGTGCCAGCAGCTTAGACAGGGTTGGGTCACCCCTCCACTTT. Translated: CASSLDRVGSPLHF.

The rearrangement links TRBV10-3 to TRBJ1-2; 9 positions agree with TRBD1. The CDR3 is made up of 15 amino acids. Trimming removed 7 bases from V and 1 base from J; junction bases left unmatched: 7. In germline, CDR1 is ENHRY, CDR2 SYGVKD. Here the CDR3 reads CAITAGQGYNYGYTF. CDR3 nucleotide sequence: TGTGCCATCACCGCCGGACAGGGGTATAACTATGGCTACACCTTC.

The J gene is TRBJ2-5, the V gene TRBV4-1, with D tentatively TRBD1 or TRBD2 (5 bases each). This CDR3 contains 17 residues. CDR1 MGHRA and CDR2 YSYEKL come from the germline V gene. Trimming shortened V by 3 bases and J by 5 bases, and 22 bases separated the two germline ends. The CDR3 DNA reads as TGCGCCAGCAGCCAGGTGGGAAAGGGACGGGAAGAGGAGACCCAGTACTTC. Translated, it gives CASSQVGKGREEETQYF.

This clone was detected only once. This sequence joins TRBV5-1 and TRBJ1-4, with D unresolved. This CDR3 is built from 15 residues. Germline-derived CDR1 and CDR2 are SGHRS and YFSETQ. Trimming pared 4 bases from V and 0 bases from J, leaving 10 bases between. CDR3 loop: CASSPQWATNEKLFF. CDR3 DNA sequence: TGCGCCAGCAGCCCCCAGTGGGCAACTAATGAAAAACTGTTTTTT.

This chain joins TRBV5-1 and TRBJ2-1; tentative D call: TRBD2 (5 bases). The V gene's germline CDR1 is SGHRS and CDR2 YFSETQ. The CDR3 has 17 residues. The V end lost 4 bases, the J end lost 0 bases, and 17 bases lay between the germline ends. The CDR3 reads CASSADLGGYSYNEQFF. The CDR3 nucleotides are TGCGCCAGCAGCGCGGACTTAGGCGGCTACTCCTACAATGAGCAGTTCTTC.

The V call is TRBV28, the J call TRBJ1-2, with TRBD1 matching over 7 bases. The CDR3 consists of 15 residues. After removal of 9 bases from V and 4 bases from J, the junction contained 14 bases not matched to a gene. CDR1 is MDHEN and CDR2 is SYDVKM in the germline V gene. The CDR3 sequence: CASLNRDSRTYGYTF. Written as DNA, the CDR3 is TGTGCCAGTCTGAACCGGGACAGCAGGACCTATGGCTACACCTTC.

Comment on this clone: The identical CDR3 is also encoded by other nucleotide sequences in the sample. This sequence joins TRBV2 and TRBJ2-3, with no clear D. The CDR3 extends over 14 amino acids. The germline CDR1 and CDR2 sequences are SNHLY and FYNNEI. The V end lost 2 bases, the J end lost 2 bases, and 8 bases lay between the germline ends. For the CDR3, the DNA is TGTGCCAGCAGTGAATCGTCCTCCACAGATACGCAGTATTTT. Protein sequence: CASSESSSTDTQYF.

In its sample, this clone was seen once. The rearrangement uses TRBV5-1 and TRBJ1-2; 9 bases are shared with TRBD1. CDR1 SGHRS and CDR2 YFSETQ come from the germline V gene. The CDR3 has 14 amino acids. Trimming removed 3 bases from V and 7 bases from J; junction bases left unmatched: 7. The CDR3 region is CASSSRDRAAGYTF. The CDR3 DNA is TGCGCCAGCAGCTCCCGGGACAGGGCTGCTGGCTACACCTTC.

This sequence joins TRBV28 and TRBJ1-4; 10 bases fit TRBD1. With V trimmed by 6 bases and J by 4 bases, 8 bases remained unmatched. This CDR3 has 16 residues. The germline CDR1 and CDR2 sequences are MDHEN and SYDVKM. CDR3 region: CASSLTGTGVNEKLFF. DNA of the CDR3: TGTGCCAGCAGCCTAACGGGGACAGGGGTTAATGAAAAACTGTTTTTT.

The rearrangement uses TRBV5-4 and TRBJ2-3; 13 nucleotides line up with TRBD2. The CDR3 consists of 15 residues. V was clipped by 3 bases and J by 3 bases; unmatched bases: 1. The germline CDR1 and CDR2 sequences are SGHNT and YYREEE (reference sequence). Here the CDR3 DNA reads TGTGCCAGCAGCTCGGGACTAGCGGGGACAGATACGCAGTATTTT. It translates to CASSSGLAGTDTQYF. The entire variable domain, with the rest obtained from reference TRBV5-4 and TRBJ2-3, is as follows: ETGVTQSPTHLIKTRGQQVTLRCSSQSGHNTVSWYQQALGQGPQFIFQYYREEENGRGNFPPRFSGLQFPNYSSELNVNALELDDSALYLCASSSGLAGTDTQYFGPGTRLTVL.

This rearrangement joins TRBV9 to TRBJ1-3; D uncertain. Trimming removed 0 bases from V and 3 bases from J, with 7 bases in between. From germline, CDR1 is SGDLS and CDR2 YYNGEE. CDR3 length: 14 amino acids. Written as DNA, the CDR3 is TGTGCCAGCAGCGTAGACACTCTTGGAAACACCATATATTTT. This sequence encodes CASSVDTLGNTIYF.

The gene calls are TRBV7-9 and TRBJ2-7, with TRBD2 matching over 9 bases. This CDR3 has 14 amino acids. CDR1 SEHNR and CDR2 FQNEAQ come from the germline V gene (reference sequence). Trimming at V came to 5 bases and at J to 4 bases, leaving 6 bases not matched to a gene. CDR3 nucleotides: TGTGCCAGCAGCCGAGCGGGAGGACCGTACGAGCAGTACTTC. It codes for CASSRAGGPYEQYF.

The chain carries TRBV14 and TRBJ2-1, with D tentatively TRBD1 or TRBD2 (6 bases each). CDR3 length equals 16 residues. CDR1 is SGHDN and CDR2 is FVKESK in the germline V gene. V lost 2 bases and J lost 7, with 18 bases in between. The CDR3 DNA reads TGTGCCAGCAGCCAAAAAAGGGTCGAAGGGGGGAATGAGCAGTTCTTC. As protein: CASSQKRVEGGNEQFF. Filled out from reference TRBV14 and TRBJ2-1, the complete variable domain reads EAGVTQFPSHSVIEKGQTVTLRCDPISGHDNLYWYRRVMGKEIKFLLHFVKESKQDESGMPNNRFLAERTGGTYSTLKVQPAELEDSGVYFCASSQKRVEGGNEQFFGPGTRLTVL.

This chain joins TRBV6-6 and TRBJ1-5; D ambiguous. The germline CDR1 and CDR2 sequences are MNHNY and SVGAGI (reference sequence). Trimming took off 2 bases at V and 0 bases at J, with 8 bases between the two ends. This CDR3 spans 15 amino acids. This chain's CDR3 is CASSYDLYSNQPQHF. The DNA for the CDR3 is TGTGCCAGCAGTTACGACCTATATAGCAATCAGCCCCAGCATTTT.

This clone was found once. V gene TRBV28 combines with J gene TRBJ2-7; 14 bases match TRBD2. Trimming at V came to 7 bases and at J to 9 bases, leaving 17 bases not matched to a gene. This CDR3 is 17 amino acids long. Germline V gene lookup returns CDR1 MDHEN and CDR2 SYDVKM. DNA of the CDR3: TGTGCCAGCAACCCGGGACTAGCGGGAGCCATAATATACCGGCAGTACTTC. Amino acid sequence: CASNPGLAGAIIYRQYF.

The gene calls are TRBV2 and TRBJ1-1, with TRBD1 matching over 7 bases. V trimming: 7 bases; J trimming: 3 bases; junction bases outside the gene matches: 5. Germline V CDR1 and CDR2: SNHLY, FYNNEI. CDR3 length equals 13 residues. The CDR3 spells CASNTDRDTEAFF. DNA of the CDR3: TGTGCCAGCAACACCGACAGGGACACTGAAGCTTTCTTT.

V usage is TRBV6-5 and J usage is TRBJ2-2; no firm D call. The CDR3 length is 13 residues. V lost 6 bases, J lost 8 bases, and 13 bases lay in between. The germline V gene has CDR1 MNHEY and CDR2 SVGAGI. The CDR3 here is CASRPRLGGELFF. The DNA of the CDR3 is TGTGCCAGCAGACCCCGATTGGGTGGGGAGCTGTTTTTT.

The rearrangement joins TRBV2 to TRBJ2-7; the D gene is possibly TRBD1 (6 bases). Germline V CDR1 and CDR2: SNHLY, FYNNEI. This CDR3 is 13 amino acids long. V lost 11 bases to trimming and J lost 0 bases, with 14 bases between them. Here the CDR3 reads CAGRQENSYEQYF. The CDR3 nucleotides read TGTGCCGGGCGACAGGAAAACTCCTACGAGCAGTACTTC.

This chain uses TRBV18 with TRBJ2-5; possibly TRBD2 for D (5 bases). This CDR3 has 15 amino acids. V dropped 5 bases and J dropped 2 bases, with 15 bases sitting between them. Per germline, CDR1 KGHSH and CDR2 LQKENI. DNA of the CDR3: TGTGCCAGCTCAACTCTCCTGGCGGGTCAAGAGACCCAGTACTTC. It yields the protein CASSTLLAGQETQYF.

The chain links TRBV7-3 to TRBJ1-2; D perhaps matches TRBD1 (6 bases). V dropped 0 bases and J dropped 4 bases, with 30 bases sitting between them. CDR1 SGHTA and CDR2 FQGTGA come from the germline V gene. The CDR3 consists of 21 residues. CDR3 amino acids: CASSLTFSGTRLGAPVYGYTF. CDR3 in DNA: TGTGCCAGCAGCTTAACTTTTTCCGGGACTAGGTTGGGGGCACCGGTCTATGGCTACACCTTC.

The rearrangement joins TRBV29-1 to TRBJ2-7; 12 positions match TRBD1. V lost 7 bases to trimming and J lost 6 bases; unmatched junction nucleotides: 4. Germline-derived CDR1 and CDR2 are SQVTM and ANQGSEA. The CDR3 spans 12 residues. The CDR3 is CSAGQGASEQYF. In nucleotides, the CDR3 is TGCAGCGCGGGACAGGGGGCCAGCGAGCAGTACTTC.

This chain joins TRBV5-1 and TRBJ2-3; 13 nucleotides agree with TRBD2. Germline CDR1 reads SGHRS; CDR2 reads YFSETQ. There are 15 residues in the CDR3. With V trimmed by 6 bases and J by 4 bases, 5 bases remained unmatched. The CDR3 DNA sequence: TGCGCCAGCATACGGGGACTAGCGGGACCAGATACGCAGTATTTT. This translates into CASIRGLAGPDTQYF.

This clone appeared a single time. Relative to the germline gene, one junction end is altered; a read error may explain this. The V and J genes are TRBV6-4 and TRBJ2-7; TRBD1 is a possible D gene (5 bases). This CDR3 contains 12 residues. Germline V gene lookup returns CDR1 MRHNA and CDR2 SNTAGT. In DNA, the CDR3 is TGTGCCAGCAACACCCTCAGGGATTCCCATGGTTTC. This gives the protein CASNTLRDSHGF.

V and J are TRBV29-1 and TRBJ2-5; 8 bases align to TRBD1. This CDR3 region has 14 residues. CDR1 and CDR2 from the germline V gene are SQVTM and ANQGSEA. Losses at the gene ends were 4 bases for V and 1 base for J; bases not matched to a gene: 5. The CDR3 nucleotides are TGCAGCGTTGGAGGACAGGGCTTCCAAGAGACCCAGTACTTC. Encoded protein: CSVGGQGFQETQYF.

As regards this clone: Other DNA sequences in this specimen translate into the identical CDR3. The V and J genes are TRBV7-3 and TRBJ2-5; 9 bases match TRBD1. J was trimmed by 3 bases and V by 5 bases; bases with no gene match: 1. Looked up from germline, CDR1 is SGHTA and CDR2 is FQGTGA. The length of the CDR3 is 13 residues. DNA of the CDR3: TGTGCCAGCAGCAGGGACAGGGAAGAGACCCAGTACTTC. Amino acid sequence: CASSRDREETQYF.

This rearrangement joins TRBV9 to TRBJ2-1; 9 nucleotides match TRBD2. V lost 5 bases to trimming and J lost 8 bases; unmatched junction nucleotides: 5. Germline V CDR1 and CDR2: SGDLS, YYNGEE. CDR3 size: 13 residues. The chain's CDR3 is CASSASGAHEQFF. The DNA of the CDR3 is TGTGCCAGCAGTGCTAGCGGGGCGCATGAGCAGTTCTTC.